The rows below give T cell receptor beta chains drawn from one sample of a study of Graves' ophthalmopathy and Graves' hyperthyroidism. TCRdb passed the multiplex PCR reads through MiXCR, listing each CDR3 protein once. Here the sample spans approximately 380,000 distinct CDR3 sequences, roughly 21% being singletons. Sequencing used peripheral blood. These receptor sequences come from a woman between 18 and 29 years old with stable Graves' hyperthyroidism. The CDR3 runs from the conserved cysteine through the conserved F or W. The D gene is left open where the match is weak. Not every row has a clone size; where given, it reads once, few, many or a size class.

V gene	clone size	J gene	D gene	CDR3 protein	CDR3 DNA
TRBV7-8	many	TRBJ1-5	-	CASRRLGGNQPQHF	TGTGCCAGCAGACGATTGGGGGGCAATCAGCCCCAGCATTTT
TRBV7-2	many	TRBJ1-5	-	CASSVYNQPQHF	TGTGCCAGCAGCGTATACAATCAGCCCCAGCATTTT
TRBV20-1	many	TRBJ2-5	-	CSARDGGEETQYF	TGCAGTGCTAGAGATGGGGGTGAAGAGACCCAGTACTTC
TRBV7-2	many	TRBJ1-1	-	CASSFTGLNTEAFF	TGTGCCAGCAGCTTCACCGGACTGAACACTGAAGCTTTCTTT
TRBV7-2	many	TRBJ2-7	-	CASSLDLYEQYF	TGTGCCAGCAGCTTAGATCTATACGAGCAGTACTTC
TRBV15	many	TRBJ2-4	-	CATSRDPGKAKNIQYF	TGTGCCACCAGCAGAGATCCAGGGAAGGCCAAAAACATTCAGTACTTC
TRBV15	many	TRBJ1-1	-	CATSGRGFEAFF	TGTGCCACCAGCGGCAGGGGATTTGAAGCTTTCTTT
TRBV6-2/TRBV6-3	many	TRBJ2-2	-	CASNPHSGRLNTGELFF	TGTGCCAGCAACCCTCATAGCGGCCGGCTTAACACCGGGGAGCTGTTTTTT
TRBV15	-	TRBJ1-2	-	CATSVDQAGNYGYTF	TGTGCCACCAGCGTGGATCAGGCGGGGAACTATGGCTACACCTTC
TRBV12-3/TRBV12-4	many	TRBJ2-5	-	CASSSPEETQYF	TGTGCCAGCAGTTCACCGGAGGAGACCCAGTACTTC
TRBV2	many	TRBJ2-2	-	CASSDQGPANTGELFF	TGTGCCAGCAGTGACCAGGGCCCCGCGAACACCGGGGAGCTGTTTTTT
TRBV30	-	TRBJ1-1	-	CAWSVLFGLQAFF	TGTGCCTGGAGTGTACTTTTCGGCCTCCAAGCTTTCTTT
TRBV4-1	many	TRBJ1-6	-	CASSQDGRAPLHF	TGCGCCAGCAGCCAAGATGGAAGGGCACCCCTCCACTTT
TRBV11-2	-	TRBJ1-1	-	CASSLVDREAFF	TGTGCCAGCAGCTTAGTGGATAGGGAAGCTTTCTTT